A single sample is the source of the 21 T cell receptor beta chains below, sequenced in a study of low-dose radiotherapy and immunotherapy resistance in tumors (dated by TCRdb to the early 2020s). Sequencing instrument: Illumina HiSeq 2500. A roughly 18-cycle PCR with Phusion amplified the TCRs, pairing a constant-region primer with the adapter that was attached to the V primers. Clones were called with MiXCR by TCRdb after fastp trimmed the public reads at Q25, and only in-frame beta chains were retained. Rows with one shared CDR3 protein collapse into an entry with the most common genes and DNA. The sample table holds roughly 52,000 distinct CDR3 sequences, of which around a third were seen once. The ten largest make up less than 9.5% of the sample. Taken with the paper, the label for time point translates to: after trial treatment. In the paper's terms, the treatment or condition label means: LDRT plus nivolumab, ipilimumab, low-dose cyclophosphamide and aspirin (RACIN trial).

The specimen was PBMCs, collected after low-dose radiotherapy plus immunotherapy. The source of these receptors is a male donor with rectosigmoid adenocarcinoma.

This clonotype was recorded many times. The chain has TRBV19 and TRBJ2-3; 7 bases map to TRBD2. The J segment lost 4 bases and the V segment lost 6 bases, leaving 1 base of the junction unmatched. CDR3 length: 12 amino acids. CDR1 and CDR2 (germline): LNHDA, SQIVND (reference sequence). The CDR3 bases are TGTGCCAGTAGCCGGGGGGCAGATACGCAGTATTTT. Amino acid sequence: CASSRGADTQYF.

The gene calls are TRBV18 and TRBJ2-7; 8 bases map to TRBD2. CDR1 KGHSH and CDR2 LQKENI come from the germline V gene. Trimming took 5 bases from V and 0 from J; bases not matched to a gene: 3. The CDR3 runs to 14 residues. This chain's CDR3 is CASSSGSRSYEQYF. The CDR3 DNA follows: TGTGCCAGCTCAAGCGGGAGCCGCTCCTACGAGCAGTACTTC.

The chain recombines TRBV9 with TRBJ2-2; TRBD1 is a possible D gene (6 bases). The CDR3 spans 14 residues. The V gene's germline CDR1 is SGDLS and CDR2 YYNGEE. V shed 6 bases and J shed 0 bases, with 9 bases lying between them. CDR3 sequence reads: CASTGDTNTGELFF. The CDR3 bases are TGTGCCAGCACCGGGGACACGAACACCGGGGAGCTGTTTTTT.

This clonotype was observed many times. V gene TRBV12-3 or TRBV12-4 combines with J gene TRBJ2-5, with 7 bases identical to TRBD1. The trim removed 7 bases at V and 2 bases at J, leaving 4 bases unmatched. CDR3 length: 13 amino acids. CDR3 in amino acids: CASTATGQETQYF. DNA of the CDR3: TGTGCCAGCACCGCGACAGGGCAAGAGACCCAGTACTTC.

This clonotype has at least ten counts. V and J are TRBV29-1 and TRBJ2-1; D tentatively fits TRBD1 or TRBD2 (6 bases each). Between the trimmed V and J ends, which lost 4 bases and 5 bases, there was a span of 15 bases. CDR3 length: 14 amino acids. The germline gives CDR1 SQVTM, CDR2 ANQGSEA. The CDR3 coding sequence is TGCAGCGTTGGAGTCCGGGGGCGAAACAATGAGCAGTTCTTC. Residues: CSVGVRGRNNEQFF.

This clonotype has at least ten counts. The V call is TRBV5-1, the J call TRBJ1-1; weak D call: TRBD1 (5 bases). The CDR3 runs 14 residues. Germline values: CDR1 SGHRS, CDR2 YFSETQ. V shed 3 bases and J shed 6 bases, with 15 bases lying between them. The CDR3 bases are TGCGCCAGCAGCTCCGTCCCGGGACGTTCTGAAGCTTTCTTT. Translation: CASSSVPGRSEAFF.

This clonotype came up many times. The V call is TRBV25-1, the J call TRBJ2-3; TRBD1 is a possible D gene (5 bases). Trimming took off 3 bases at V and 4 bases at J, with 11 bases between the two ends. CDR3 size: 14 residues. In germline, CDR1 is MGHDK, CDR2 SYGVNS. The chain's CDR3 is CASSDPQGADTQYF. The CDR3 DNA reads TGTGCCAGCAGTGATCCACAAGGGGCAGATACGCAGTATTTT.

The V and J genes are TRBV20-1 and TRBJ2-7, with D unresolved. V was clipped by 4 bases and J by 0 bases, with 16 bases between them. Per germline, CDR1 DFQATT and CDR2 SNEGSKA (reference sequence). The CDR3 contains 15 residues. The CDR3 nucleotides are TGCAGTGCTATTCCTCTAGAGCTAAACTCCTACGAGCAGTACTTC. Amino acid sequence: CSAIPLELNSYEQYF.

This clonotype was picked up a small number of times. The chain joins TRBV2 to TRBJ2-7; D remains ambiguous. Trimming removed 7 bases at V and 3 bases at J, with 13 bases between. The CDR3 loop spans 13 amino acids. Germline V gene lookup returns CDR1 SNHLY and CDR2 FYNNEI. The CDR3, as DNA: TGTGCCAGCACGCGGTCCCTAATCTACGAGCAGTACTTC. This encodes CASTRSLIYEQYF. The entire variable domain, with the rest obtained from reference TRBV2 and TRBJ2-7, is as follows: EPEVTQTPSHQVTQMGQEVILRCVPISNHLYFYWYRQILGQKVEFLVSFYNNEISEKSEIFDDQFSVERPDGSNFTLKIRSTKLEDSAMYFCASTRSLIYEQYFGPGTRLTVT.

Ten or more counts support this clonotype. This chain joins TRBV29-1 and TRBJ1-2; weak D call: TRBD1 (6 bases). The V and J ends lost 5 bases and 6 bases respectively, with 13 bases between them. Germline CDR1 and CDR2: SQVTM and ANQGSEA. The CDR3 contains 12 residues. In DNA, the CDR3 is TGCAGCGTTTCACAGGGTAGGGATGGCTACACCTTC. Its translation is CSVSQGRDGYTF. The whole variable domain, filled in from reference TRBV29-1 and TRBJ1-2, reads SAVISQKPSRDICQRGTSLTIQCQVDSQVTMMFWYRQQPGQSLTLIATANQGSEATYESGFVIDKFPISRPNLTFSTLTVSNMSPEDSSIYLCSVSQGRDGYTFGSGTRLTVV.

Comment on this clonotype: A read error is likely here: a far larger clone is one base away. The chain carries TRBV4-1 and TRBJ1-2; weak D call: TRBD1 (5 bases). CDR1 and CDR2 (germline): MGHRA, YSYEKL. This CDR3 has 15 amino acids. CDR3 sequence: CASSQDQGPNYVYTF. CDR3 in DNA: TGTGCCAGCAGCCAAGACCAGGGACCTAACTATGTCTACACCTTC.

The V and J genes are TRBV27 and TRBJ2-4, with 14 bases identical to TRBD2. V lost 3 bases and J lost 0; bases outside the gene matches: 4. CDR3 length: 18 amino acids. Per the germline V gene, CDR1 is MNHEY and CDR2 is SMNVEV (reference sequence). Here the CDR3 reads CASSFRLAGGRAKNIQYF. The CDR3 DNA sequence: TGTGCCAGCAGTTTTCGACTAGCGGGAGGGCGAGCCAAAAACATTCAGTACTTC.

This sequence joins TRBV6-1 and TRBJ2-1; either TRBD1 or TRBD2 may fit D (5 bases each). Trimming took off 11 bases at V and 7 bases at J, with 15 bases between the two ends. The germline V gene encodes CDR1 MNHNS and CDR2 SASEGT. The CDR3 totals 12 residues. CDR3 residues: CARGAGGNEQFF. CDR3 DNA: TGTGCCCGGGGCGCGGGCGGTAATGAGCAGTTCTTC.

This sequence joins TRBV7-6 and TRBJ2-5; D ambiguous. The CDR3 has 17 amino acids. Trimming cost V 6 bases and J 5 bases, with 25 bases left between them. The germline V gene encodes CDR1 SGHVS and CDR2 FNYEAQ. The CDR3 DNA follows: TGTGCCAGCAGGGGGTCTGGCAAGAAAAGATTGGGGGAGACCCAGTACTTC. Translation gives CASRGSGKKRLGETQYF.

The rearrangement uses TRBV29-1 and TRBJ2-7, with 12 positions matching TRBD2. The junction had 9 bases not matched to a gene; V was cut back by 7 bases and J by 2 bases. The CDR3 runs 15 residues. Germline V gene sequence: CDR1 SQVTM, CDR2 ANQGSEA. The CDR3 reads CSAGGLAGRTYEQYF. For the CDR3, the DNA is TGCAGCGCCGGAGGACTAGCGGGACGAACCTACGAGCAGTACTTC.

This clonotype was recorded a few times. This chain links TRBV5-6 with TRBJ2-7, with no clear D. Per germline, CDR1 SGHDT and CDR2 YYEEEE. V was clipped by 4 bases and J by 3 bases, with 8 bases between them. This CDR3 has 12 amino acids. The CDR3 reads CASSPGSYEQYF. CDR3 coding DNA: TGTGCCAGCAGCCCCGGCAGCTACGAGCAGTACTTC.

In its sample, this clonotype was seen many times. J is TRBJ1-2 and V is TRBV5-1; D unresolved. Trimming removed 0 bases at V and 6 bases at J, with 9 bases between. CDR3 length: 13 amino acids. The germline V gene has CDR1 SGHRS and CDR2 YFSETQ. CDR3 protein: CASSLAAQNGYTF. CDR3 in DNA: TGCGCCAGCAGCTTGGCCGCGCAGAATGGCTACACCTTC. Complete variable domain (other parts from reference TRBV5-1 and TRBJ1-2): KAGVTQTPRYLIKTRGQQVTLSCSPISGHRSVSWYQQTPGQGLQFLFEYFSETQRNKGNFPGRFSGRQFSNSRSEMNVSTLELGDSALYLCASSLAAQNGYTFGSGTRLTVV.

The chain employs TRBV3-1 and TRBJ2-1; TRBD2 matches 7 bases. Germline V gene data show CDR1 as LGHDT and CDR2 as YNNKEL (reference sequence). This CDR3 contains 14 residues. Unmatched junction bases numbered 9, after V lost 3 bases and J lost 10 bases. This chain's CDR3 is CASSQEQTSHEQFF. The DNA of the CDR3 is TGTGCCAGCAGCCAGGAACAGACTAGCCACGAGCAGTTCTTC.

There are many counts of this clonotype. The CDR3 spells CASSRLDSYGYTF. The CDR3 DNA sequence: TGTGCCAGTAGTCGCCTGGACAGCTATGGCTACACCTTC. The V and J genes are TRBV28 and TRBJ1-2; D is possibly TRBD1 (6 bases). V was clipped by 9 bases and J by 4 bases, with 15 bases between them. The CDR3 spans 13 residues. Germline CDR1 and CDR2: MDHEN and SYDVKM.

This clonotype was seen at least ten times. This rearrangement joins TRBV28 to TRBJ2-2; 7 bases agree with TRBD2. This CDR3 contains 16 residues. The V gene end was trimmed by 3 bases and the J gene end by 1 base; junction bases not matched to a gene: 5. Germline CDR1 and CDR2: MDHEN and SYDVKM. CDR3 nucleotides: TGTGCCAGCAGTTTGGTCTCTAGCGGGAACACCGGGGAGCTGTTTTTT. It translates to CASSLVSSGNTGELFF.

This clonotype was recorded many times. V gene TRBV20-1 combines with J gene TRBJ2-2; 8 bases map to TRBD2. The CDR3 loop spans 15 amino acids. Germline V CDR1 and CDR2: DFQATT, SNEGSKA (reference sequence). V dropped 3 bases and J dropped 3; count of bases not matched to a gene: 6. In DNA, the CDR3 is TGCAGTGCTAGCGAGACTAGCGTGCACACCGGGGAGCTGTTTTTT. Amino acids: CSASETSVHTGELFF.